The 19 T cell receptor beta chains below were found in one sample sequenced in a study of metastatic and nonmetastatic thyroid tumors. TCRdb used MiXCR to call clones anew from the PCR reads. The sample contains over 15,000 clones, about 30% of which appear only once. All patients reached thyroid surgery having received no treatment beforehand. Sequencing input: tumor tissue. The receptors stem from a female donor with papillary thyroid cancer or a benign thyroid nodule (not recorded which). Some clones in this sample may be carry-over from other donors' samples.

Judged by abundance, this clone is medium-sized. The chain is built from TRBV6-1 and TRBJ2-7; maybe TRBD1 (5 bases). Germline V gene sequence: CDR1 MNHNS, CDR2 SASEGT. Trimming pared 6 bases from V and 9 bases from J, leaving 12 bases between. CDR3 size: 11 residues. CDR3 loop: CASSNGAVQYF. The DNA of the CDR3 is TGTGCCAGCAGCAATGGGGCCGTGCAGTACTTC.

The chain recombines TRBV11-1 with TRBJ2-2; D remains unclear. Germline V gene sequence: CDR1 SGHAT, CDR2 FQDESV (reference sequence). V was trimmed by 3 bases and J by 1 base, leaving 15 bases between them. The CDR3 totals 17 residues. CDR3 DNA sequence: TGTGCCAGCAGCTTCGGCGGTAGGGCCCAGAACACCGGGGAGCTGTTTTTT. As protein: CASSFGGRAQNTGELFF.

The chain employs TRBV5-4 and TRBJ1-6; D not resolved. This CDR3 has 14 residues. The germline CDR1 and CDR2 sequences are SGHNT and YYREEE (reference sequence). Trimming took 0 bases from V and 10 from J, leaving 11 bases between them. The CDR3 bases are TGTGCCAGCAGCTTGGAGGGCGAGAGCTCACCCCTCCACTTT. It codes for CASSLEGESSPLHF.

The V and J genes are TRBV7-6 and TRBJ2-6; 11 bases map to TRBD1. Germline V CDR1 and CDR2: SGHVS, FNYEAQ. V lost 8 bases to trimming and J lost 0 bases; unmatched junction nucleotides: 12. The CDR3 contains 19 residues. The CDR3: CASPGTGQGVLSGANVLTF. CDR3 coding DNA: TGTGCCAGCCCCGGGACGGGACAGGGGGTCCTCTCTGGGGCCAACGTCCTGACTTTC.

This clone was counted ten times or more. The chain is built from TRBV27 and TRBJ2-3; 8 bases line up with TRBD2. The CDR3 runs 16 residues. Germline V CDR1 and CDR2: MNHEY, SMNVEV (reference sequence). V was pared by 6 bases and J by 3 bases, with 11 bases of the junction left unmatched. This chain's CDR3 is CASRQGSGSRTDTQYF. CDR3 coding DNA: TGTGCCAGCAGACAAGGGAGCGGGAGTCGGACAGATACGCAGTATTTT.

Many counts were recorded for this clone. This chain links TRBV29-1 with TRBJ2-5, with 10 bases matching TRBD2. The CDR3 spans 15 residues. The germline V gene has CDR1 SQVTM and CDR2 ANQGSEA. V lost 6 bases and J lost 0; bases outside the gene matches: 7. CDR3 sequence reads: CSVGTGTSDQETQYF. The CDR3 coding sequence is TGCAGCGTCGGGACCGGGACTAGCGACCAAGAGACCCAGTACTTC.

This clone is deemed medium-sized. The chain employs TRBV6-1 and TRBJ1-6; 8 bases fit TRBD1. The CDR3 has 14 residues. With 6 bases clipped from V and 7 bases from J, the junction kept 5 bases outside the gene matches. From germline, CDR1 is MNHNS and CDR2 SASEGT. CDR3 loop: CASSLDRANSPLHF. CDR3 in DNA: TGTGCCAGCAGCTTGGACAGGGCCAATTCACCCCTCCACTTT.

This clone was observed many times. The chain links TRBV20-1 to TRBJ1-4; no clear D. The CDR3 runs to 13 residues. Germline V lookup: CDR1 DFQATT, CDR2 SNEGSKA (reference sequence). V lost 5 bases and J lost 0, with 7 bases in between. The CDR3 DNA sequence: TGCAGTGCTCGACGGCCAACTAATGAAAAACTGTTTTTT. Its protein is CSARRPTNEKLFF.

Many counts were recorded for this clone. The chain is built from TRBV3-1 and TRBJ1-6; unclear D gene. The germline V gene has CDR1 LGHDT and CDR2 YNNKEL (reference sequence). Trimming stripped 0 bases from V and 0 bases from J, with 6 bases between. This CDR3 comprises 16 residues. For the CDR3, the DNA is TGTGCCAGCAGCCAAGACAGCCTCTCCTATAATTCACCCCTCCACTTT. As protein: CASSQDSLSYNSPLHF.

The chain has TRBV12-3 or TRBV12-4 and TRBJ2-7; D not certain. With 1 base removed from V and 1 base from J, the gap between germline ends came to 2 bases. The CDR3 runs to 12 residues. CDR3 sequence: CASSLVSYEQYF. DNA of the CDR3: TGTGCCAGCAGTTTAGTTTCCTACGAGCAGTACTTC.

In this sample, this clone turned up many times. In the same sample, other DNA sequences code for this CDR3. The chain links TRBV20-1 to TRBJ2-7; 14 bases agree with TRBD2. There are 15 residues in the CDR3. Germline V gene lookup returns CDR1 DFQATT and CDR2 SNEGSKA (reference sequence). After removal of 1 base from V and 1 base from J, the junction contained 0 bases not matched to a gene. The DNA of the CDR3 is TGCAGTGCTAGAGGGACTAGCGGGAGGTCCTACGAGCAGTACTTC. Translating gives CSARGTSGRSYEQYF.

This clone ranks as medium-sized. The V and J genes are TRBV28 and TRBJ2-7; D possibly corresponds to TRBD2 (6 bases). Trimming stripped 5 bases from V and 0 bases from J, with 14 bases between. Germline CDR1 MDHEN, CDR2 SYDVKM. The CDR3 length is 15 residues. The DNA of the CDR3 is TGTGCCAGCAGTAACGCAGGGAGGCCCTCCTACGAGCAGTACTTC. This translates into CASSNAGRPSYEQYF.

Details on this clone: A read error may produce the germline difference seen at one junction end. This chain links TRBV10-3 with TRBJ2-7; D might be TRBD2 (6 bases). CDR3 length: 14 residues. CDR1 ENHRY and CDR2 SYGVKD come from the germline V gene. Here the CDR3 DNA reads TGTGCCATCAGCGGTCTAGCGCCCCCTGGGGAGCATTACTTC. Amino acid sequence: CAISGLAPPGEHYF.

The V gene is TRBV11-3, the J gene TRBJ2-7, with 13 nucleotides matching TRBD2. The CDR3 consists of 13 residues. With V trimmed by 4 bases and J by 11 bases, 5 bases remained unmatched. Germline values: CDR1 SGHNT, CDR2 YENEEA. Written as DNA, the CDR3 is TGTGCCAGCAGCTCTCCGGGACTAGCGGGAAAGTACTTC. Its protein is CASSSPGLAGKYF.

This clone has more than one count but fewer than ten. V usage is TRBV6-2 or TRBV6-3 and J usage is TRBJ2-7; the match to TRBD1 covers 8 bases. The CDR3 length is 15 residues. Germline CDR1 is MNHEY and CDR2 is SVGEGT. Trimming took 2 bases from V and 0 from J; bases not matched to a gene: 3. The CDR3 coding sequence is TGTGCCAGCAGTTACCCAACAGGGGGCTCCTACGAGCAGTACTTC. Protein: CASSYPTGGSYEQYF.

This clone has a handful of counts. The chain couples TRBV6-1 to TRBJ1-2, with 7 positions matching TRBD1. Germline V gene data show CDR1 as MNHNS and CDR2 as SASEGT. J lost 4 bases, V lost 0 bases, and 8 bases had no gene match. The CDR3 has 16 residues. DNA of the CDR3: TGTGCCAGCAGTGAAGCGGGGACAGCGAGCGGCTATGGCTACACCTTC. It specifies CASSEAGTASGYGYTF.

V and J are TRBV27 and TRBJ1-4; D gene unclear. CDR1 and CDR2 from the germline V gene are MNHEY and SMNVEV (reference sequence). Trimming took 6 bases from V and 5 from J, leaving 7 bases between them. The length of the CDR3 is 12 residues. The CDR3: CASRSRNEKLFF. DNA of the CDR3: TGTGCCAGCAGGAGCCGAAATGAAAAACTGTTTTTT.

V is TRBV28 and J is TRBJ1-2; 11 bases are a match to TRBD1. V shed 3 bases and J 8 bases; nucleotides not matched to a gene: 14. Germline V gene lookup returns CDR1 MDHEN and CDR2 SYDVKM. This CDR3 spans 17 amino acids. The CDR3: CASSFVISGTGGGGYTF. In DNA form, the CDR3 reads TGTGCCAGCAGTTTCGTCATCTCCGGGACAGGGGGTGGCGGCTACACCTTC.

In the case of this clone: A clone one base away is much larger, so this may be a read error. The same CDR3 is also encoded by other DNA sequences in this sample. The chain recombines TRBV10-3 with TRBJ2-2; 8 bases align to TRBD2. CDR1 ENHRY and CDR2 SYGVKD come from the germline V gene. This CDR3 comprises 17 residues. V gave up 4 bases and J gave up 5 bases; unmatched junction bases: 12. The CDR3 spells CAISGGTSGSLTGELFF. The CDR3 coding sequence is TGTGCCATCAGTGGTGGGACCAGCGGGAGTTTAACCGGGGAGCTGTTTTTT.